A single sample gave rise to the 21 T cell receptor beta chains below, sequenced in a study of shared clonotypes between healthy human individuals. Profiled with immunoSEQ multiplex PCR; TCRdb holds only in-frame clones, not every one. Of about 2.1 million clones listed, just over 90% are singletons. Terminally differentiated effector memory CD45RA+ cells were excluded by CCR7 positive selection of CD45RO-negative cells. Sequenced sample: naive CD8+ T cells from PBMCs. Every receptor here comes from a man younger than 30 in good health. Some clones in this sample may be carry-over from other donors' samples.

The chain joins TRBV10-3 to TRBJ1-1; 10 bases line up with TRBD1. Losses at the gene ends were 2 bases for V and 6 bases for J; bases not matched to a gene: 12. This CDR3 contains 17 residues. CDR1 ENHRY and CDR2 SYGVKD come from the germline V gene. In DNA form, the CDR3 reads TGTGCCATCAGTGAGCTAGGACAGGGGGGGCCAATGTCTGAAGCTTTCTTT. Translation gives CAISELGQGGPMSEAFF.

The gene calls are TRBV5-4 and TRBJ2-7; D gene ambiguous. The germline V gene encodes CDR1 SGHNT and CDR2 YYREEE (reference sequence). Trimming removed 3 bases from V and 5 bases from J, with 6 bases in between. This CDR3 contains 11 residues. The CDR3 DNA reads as TGTGCCAGCAGCTCCTTGGACGAGCAGTACTTC. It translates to CASSSLDEQYF.

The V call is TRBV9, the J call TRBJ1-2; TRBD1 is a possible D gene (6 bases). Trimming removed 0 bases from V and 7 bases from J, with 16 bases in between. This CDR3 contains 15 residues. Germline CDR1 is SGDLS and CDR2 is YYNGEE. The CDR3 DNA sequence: TGTGCCAGCAGCGTAGATAGGACAGCTGCTAGTGGCTACACCTTC. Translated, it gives CASSVDRTAASGYTF.

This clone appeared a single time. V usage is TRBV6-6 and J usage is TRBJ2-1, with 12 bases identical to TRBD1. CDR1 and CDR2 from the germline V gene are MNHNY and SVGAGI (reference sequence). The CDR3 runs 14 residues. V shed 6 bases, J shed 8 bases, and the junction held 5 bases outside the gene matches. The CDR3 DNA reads TGTGCCAGCAGCGCCTGGGACAGGGGGCATGAGCAGTTCTTC. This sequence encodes CASSAWDRGHEQFF.

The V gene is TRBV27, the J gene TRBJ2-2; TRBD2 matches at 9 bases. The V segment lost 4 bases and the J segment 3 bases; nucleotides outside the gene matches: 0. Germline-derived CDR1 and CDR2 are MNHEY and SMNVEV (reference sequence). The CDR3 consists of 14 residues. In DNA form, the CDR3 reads TGTGCCAGCAGTTGGACTAGCGACACCGGGGAGCTGTTTTTT. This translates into CASSWTSDTGELFF.

CDR3 loop: CASSQPTGYEQYF. The CDR3 coding sequence is TGTGCCAGCAGCCAGCCGACAGGTTACGAGCAGTACTTC. V and J are TRBV4-2 and TRBJ2-7; a weak D match, TRBD1 (6 bases). The germline V gene encodes CDR1 LGHNA and CDR2 YNFKEQ. The CDR3 length is 13 residues. The V end lost 3 bases, the J end lost 4 bases, and 10 bases lay between the germline ends.

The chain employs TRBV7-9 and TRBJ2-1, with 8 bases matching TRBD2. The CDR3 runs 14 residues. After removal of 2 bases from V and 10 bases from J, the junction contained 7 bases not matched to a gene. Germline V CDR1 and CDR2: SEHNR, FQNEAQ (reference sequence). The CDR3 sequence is CASSLPSGGGEQFF. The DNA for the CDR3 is TGTGCCAGCAGCTTACCCAGTGGCGGGGGGGAGCAGTTCTTC.

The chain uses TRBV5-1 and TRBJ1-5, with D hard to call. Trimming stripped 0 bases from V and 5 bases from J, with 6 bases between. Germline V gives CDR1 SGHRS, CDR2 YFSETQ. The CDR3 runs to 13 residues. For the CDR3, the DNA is TGCGCCAGCAGCTTGGCACACGATCAGCCCCAGCATTTT. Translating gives CASSLAHDQPQHF.

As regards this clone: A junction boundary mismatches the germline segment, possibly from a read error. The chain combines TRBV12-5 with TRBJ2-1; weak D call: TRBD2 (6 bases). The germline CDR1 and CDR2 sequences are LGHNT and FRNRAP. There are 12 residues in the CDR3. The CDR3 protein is CASGVVGGGQFF. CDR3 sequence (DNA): TGTGCTAGTGGTGTGGTTGGGGGAGGGCAGTTCTTC.

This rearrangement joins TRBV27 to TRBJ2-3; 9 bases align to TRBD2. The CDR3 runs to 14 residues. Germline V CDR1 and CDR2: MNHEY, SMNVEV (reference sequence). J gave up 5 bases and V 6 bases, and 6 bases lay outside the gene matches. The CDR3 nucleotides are TGTGCCAGCAGAATAGCGGGAGCGCTAGATACGCAGTATTTT. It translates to CASRIAGALDTQYF.

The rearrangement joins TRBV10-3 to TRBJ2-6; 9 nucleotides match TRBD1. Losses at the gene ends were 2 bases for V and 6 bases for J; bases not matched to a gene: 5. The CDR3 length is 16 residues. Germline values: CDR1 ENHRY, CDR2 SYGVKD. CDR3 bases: TGTGCCATCAGTGAGGGACAGGGGTTGGAGGCCAACGTCCTGACTTTC. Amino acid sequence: CAISEGQGLEANVLTF.

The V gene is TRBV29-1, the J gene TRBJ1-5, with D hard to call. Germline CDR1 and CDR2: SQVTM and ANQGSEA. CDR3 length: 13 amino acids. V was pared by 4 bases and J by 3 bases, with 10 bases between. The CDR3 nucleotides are TGCAGCGTTGTCTCTGGGCACAATCAGCCCCAGCATTTT. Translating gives CSVVSGHNQPQHF.

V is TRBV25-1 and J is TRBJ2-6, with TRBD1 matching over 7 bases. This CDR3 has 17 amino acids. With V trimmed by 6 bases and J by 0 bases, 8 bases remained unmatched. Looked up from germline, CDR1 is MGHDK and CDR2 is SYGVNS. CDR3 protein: CASSLWTGGSGANVLTF. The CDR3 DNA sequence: TGTGCCAGCAGCTTATGGACAGGCGGCTCTGGGGCCAACGTCCTGACTTTC.

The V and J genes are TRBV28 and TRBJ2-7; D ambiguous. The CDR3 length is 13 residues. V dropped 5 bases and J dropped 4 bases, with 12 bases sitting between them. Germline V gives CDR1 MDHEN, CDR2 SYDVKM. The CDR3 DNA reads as TGTGCCAGCAGTCTTAAGGATGGGTACGAGCAGTACTTC. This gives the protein CASSLKDGYEQYF.

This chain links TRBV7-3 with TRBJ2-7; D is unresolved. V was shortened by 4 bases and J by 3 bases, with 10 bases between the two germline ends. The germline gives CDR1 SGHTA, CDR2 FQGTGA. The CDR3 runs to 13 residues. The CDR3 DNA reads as TGTGCCAGCAGCTCCCTTCCGAGCTACGAGCAGTACTTC. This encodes CASSSLPSYEQYF.

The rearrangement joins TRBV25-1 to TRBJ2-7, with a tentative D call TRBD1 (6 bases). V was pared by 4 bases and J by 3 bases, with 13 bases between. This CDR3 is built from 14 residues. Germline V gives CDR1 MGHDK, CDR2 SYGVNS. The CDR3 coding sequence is TGTGCCAGCAGTGGAACCCGGGACAACTACGAGCAGTACTTC. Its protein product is CASSGTRDNYEQYF.

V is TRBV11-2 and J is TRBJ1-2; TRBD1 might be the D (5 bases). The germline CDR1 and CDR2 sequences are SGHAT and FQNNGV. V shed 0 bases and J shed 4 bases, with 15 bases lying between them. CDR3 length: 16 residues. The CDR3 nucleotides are TGTGCCAGCAGCTTAGATGGGGGGTGGGGCCCCTATGGCTACACCTTC. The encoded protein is CASSLDGGWGPYGYTF. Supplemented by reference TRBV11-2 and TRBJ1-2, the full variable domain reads EAGVAQSPRYKIIEKRQSVAFWCNPISGHATLYWYQQILGQGPKLLIQFQNNGVVDDSQLPKDRFSAERLKGVDSTLKIQPAKLEDSAVYLCASSLDGGWGPYGYTFGSGTRLTVV.

The CDR3 protein is CASSLGSGSSYEQYF. The CDR3 nucleotides read TGTGCCAGCAGCTTAGGGTCGGGTAGCTCCTACGAGCAGTACTTC. This chain links TRBV7-9 with TRBJ2-7; no clear D gene. Per germline, CDR1 SEHNR and CDR2 FQNEAQ (reference sequence). V was cut by 1 base and J by 0 bases, with 10 bases left in between. The CDR3 is 15 amino acids.

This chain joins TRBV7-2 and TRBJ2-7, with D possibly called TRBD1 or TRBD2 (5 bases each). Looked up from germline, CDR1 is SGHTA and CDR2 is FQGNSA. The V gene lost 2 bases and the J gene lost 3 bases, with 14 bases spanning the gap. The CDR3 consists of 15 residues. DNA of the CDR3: TGTGCCAGCAGCTTAATCGACGGGGCCTACTACGAGCAGTACTTC. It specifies CASSLIDGAYYEQYF.

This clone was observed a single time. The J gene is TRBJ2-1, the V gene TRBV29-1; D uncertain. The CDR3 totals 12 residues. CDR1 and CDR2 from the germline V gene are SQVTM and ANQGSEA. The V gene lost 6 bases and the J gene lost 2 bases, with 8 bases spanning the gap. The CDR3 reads CSVDGTYNEQFF. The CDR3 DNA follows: TGCAGCGTGGACGGAACCTACAATGAGCAGTTCTTC.

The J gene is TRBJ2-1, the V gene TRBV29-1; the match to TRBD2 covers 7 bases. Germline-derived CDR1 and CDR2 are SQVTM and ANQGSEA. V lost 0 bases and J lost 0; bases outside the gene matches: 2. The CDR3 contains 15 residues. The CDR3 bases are TGCAGCGTTGAAGATCTAGCGGCCTCCTACAATGAGCAGTTCTTC. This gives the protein CSVEDLAASYNEQFF.